The 29 T cell receptor beta chains in this list originate from one sample, sequenced in a study of blood T cell repertoires in COVID-19. The data were produced by immunoSEQ multiplex PCR, yet TCRdb's version contains in-frame clones alone and is incomplete. This table has approximately 260,000 clones, around four fifths appearing once. Material for sequencing was PBMCs or T cells enriched from blood (not recorded which). Receptor source: a man aged 25 to 40 with acute COVID-19.

A few counts support this clone. The genes are TRBV7-2 and TRBJ2-2; 11 bases align to TRBD1. Germline V gives CDR1 SGHTA, CDR2 FQGNSA. V lost 7 bases and J lost 4; bases outside the gene matches: 5. This CDR3 has 15 amino acids. Here the CDR3 DNA reads TGTGCCAGCAACCAAGGGACAGGGGGCACCGGGGAGCTGTTTTTT. Amino acids: CASNQGTGGTGELFF.

J is TRBJ2-7 and V is TRBV7-3, with D unresolved. CDR3 length equals 16 residues. V lost 6 bases and J lost 0, with 18 bases in between. From germline, CDR1 is SGHTA and CDR2 FQGTGA. The CDR3: CASSFFSVVCSYEQYV. In DNA, the CDR3 is TGTGCCAGCAGTTTTTTTTCGGTTGTGTGCTCCTACGAGCAGTACGTC.

V and J are TRBV3-1 (or the pseudogene TRBV3-2) and TRBJ2-1; D possibly corresponds to TRBD1 (5 bases). V was cut by 8 bases and J by 12 bases, with 20 bases left in between. Per the germline V gene, CDR1 is LGHDT and CDR2 is YNNKEL (reference sequence). This CDR3 spans 13 amino acids. The CDR3 protein is CASASNGGQGQFF. DNA for the CDR3: TGTGCCAGCGCCTCGAACGGTGGACAAGGGCAGTTCTTC.

V gene TRBV29-1 combines with J gene TRBJ2-3, with 9 positions matching TRBD2. The trim removed 8 bases at V and 6 bases at J, leaving 9 bases unmatched. This CDR3 has 13 amino acids. Germline CDR1 SQVTM, CDR2 ANQGSEA. CDR3 residues: CSLSSGSLDTQYF. CDR3 sequence (DNA): TGCAGCCTTAGTAGCGGGAGTTTGGATACGCAGTATTTT.

The CDR3: CASSPQGQGRTIYF. The DNA for the CDR3 is TGTGCCAGCAGTCCTCAGGGTCAGGGGCGCACCATATATTTT. The V call is TRBV27, the J call TRBJ1-3, with D possibly TRBD1 on 6 matching bases. V shed 5 bases and J shed 9 bases, with 17 bases lying between them. The length of the CDR3 is 14 residues. Germline lookup yields CDR1 MNHEY and CDR2 SMNVEV (reference sequence).

This clone was observed a single time. The chain couples TRBV11-3 to TRBJ2-3; no firm D call. Germline V CDR1 and CDR2: SGHNT, YENEEA. The CDR3 length is 14 residues. Trimming removed 1 base from V and 4 bases from J, with 9 bases in between. CDR3: CASSLGATSDTQYF. Here the CDR3 DNA reads TGTGCCAGCAGCTTAGGGGCCACATCAGATACGCAGTATTTT.

The rearrangement joins TRBV7-2 to TRBJ1-4; 7 positions agree with TRBD1. Germline values: CDR1 SGHTA, CDR2 FQGNSA. Trimming removed 6 bases from V and 7 bases from J; junction bases left unmatched: 8. CDR3 length equals 14 residues. CDR3 sequence: CASSRTGVGEKLFF. The CDR3, as DNA: TGTGCCAGCAGTAGGACAGGAGTAGGTGAAAAACTGTTTTTT. Based on the CDR3 plus reference TRBV7-2 and TRBJ1-4, the full variable domain is GAGVSQSPSNKVTEKGKDVELRCDPISGHTALYWYRQSLGQGLEFLIYFQGNSAPDKSGLPSDRFSAERTGGSVSTLTIQRTQQEDSAVYLCASSRTGVGEKLFFGSGTQLSVL.

This sequence joins TRBV30 and TRBJ1-2, with TRBD1 matching 8 bases. Germline CDR1 GTSNPN, CDR2 SVGIG (reference sequence). This CDR3 is built from 14 residues. The V and J ends lost 8 bases and 0 bases, in that order; junction bases with no gene match: 8. The CDR3 sequence is CAQDLTGANYGYTF. CDR3 sequence (DNA): TGTGCCCAAGACCTGACAGGGGCTAACTATGGCTACACCTTC.

The rearrangement joins TRBV29-1 to TRBJ1-2, with D maybe TRBD1 (5 bases). The V and J ends lost 4 bases and 4 bases respectively, with 16 bases between them. The CDR3 loop spans 14 amino acids. The V gene's germline CDR1 is SQVTM and CDR2 ANQGSEA. The CDR3 sequence: CSVVLGGGGYGYTF. CDR3 sequence (DNA): TGCAGCGTTGTTCTCGGGGGTGGAGGCTATGGCTACACCTTC.

The CDR3 sequence: CASSLMSVISTEAFF. The CDR3 nucleotides read TGTGCCAGCAGCTTAATGTCGGTCATCTCCACTGAAGCTTTCTTT. The rearrangement uses TRBV7-8 and TRBJ1-1; D remains unclear. Germline CDR1 reads SGHVS; CDR2 reads FQNEAQ. Deletions cut 2 bases from V and 4 bases from J, with 14 bases between. This CDR3 is built from 15 residues.

This chain uses TRBV4-2 with TRBJ2-1, with 11 bases lining up with TRBD2. V trimming: 2 bases; J trimming: 8 bases; junction bases outside the gene matches: 8. In germline, CDR1 is LGHNA, CDR2 YNFKEQ. The CDR3 spans 16 residues. The CDR3 sequence: CASSQPTSGDVHEQFF. DNA of the CDR3: TGTGCCAGCAGCCAACCGACTAGCGGGGACGTTCATGAGCAGTTCTTC.

The chain employs TRBV9 and TRBJ1-1; the match to TRBD1 covers 7 bases. V gave up 0 bases and J gave up 0 bases; unmatched junction bases: 2. CDR1 is SGDLS and CDR2 is YYNGEE in the germline V gene. The CDR3 contains 15 residues. CDR3 region: CASSVATGVNTEAFF. The CDR3 nucleotides read TGTGCCAGCAGCGTAGCTACAGGGGTGAACACTGAAGCTTTCTTT.

This chain uses TRBV9 with TRBJ2-1, with TRBD2 matching over 10 bases. Trimming took 3 bases from V and 4 from J; bases not matched to a gene: 4. CDR1 and CDR2 (germline): SGDLS, YYNGEE. This CDR3 has 15 amino acids. CDR3 DNA sequence: TGTGCCAGCAGCGCCCAGCGGGGGGGGTACAATGAGCAGTTCTTC. This codes for CASSAQRGGYNEQFF. The full variable domain, in which reference TRBV9 and TRBJ2-1 provide the parts outside the CDR3, is DSGVTQTPKHLITATGQRVTLRCSPRSGDLSVYWYQQSLDQGLQFLIQYYNGEERAKGNILERFSAQQFPDLHSELNLSSLELGDSALYFCASSAQRGGYNEQFFGPGTRLTVL.

Comment on this clone: The junction and the germline gene differ at one end; a read error may be behind it. The chain combines TRBV5-1 with TRBJ1-6; 9 nucleotides align to TRBD1. Germline CDR1 reads SGHRS; CDR2 reads YFSETQ. There are 14 residues in the CDR3. CDR3 residues: CASSYRDRDSPLHF. DNA of the CDR3: TGTGCCAGCAGCTACCGGGACAGGGATTCACCCCTCCACTTT.

The rearrangement joins TRBV19 to TRBJ1-1; TRBD1 is a possible D gene (6 bases). CDR3 length: 15 residues. V was cut by 6 bases and J by 8 bases, with 22 bases left in between. From germline, CDR1 is LNHDA and CDR2 SQIVND (reference sequence). CDR3 sequence (DNA): TGTGCCAGTAGGACGGTTGACAGGTCGACATTCGAAGCTTTCTTT. It is translated as CASRTVDRSTFEAFF.

The V and J genes are TRBV7-9 and TRBJ2-1; 7 bases map to TRBD2. V gave up 1 base and J gave up 6 bases; unmatched junction bases: 9. CDR3 size: 16 residues. The germline gives CDR1 SEHNR, CDR2 FQNEAQ (reference sequence). In DNA form, the CDR3 reads TGTGCCAGCAGCTTAGGCCGGGACTACGCATCCAATGAGCAGTTCTTC. It specifies CASSLGRDYASNEQFF.

The chain links TRBV27 to TRBJ2-1, with 13 bases that match TRBD2. The CDR3 is made up of 15 amino acids. Germline CDR1 and CDR2: MNHEY and SMNVEV (reference sequence). V lost 6 bases, J lost 8 bases, and 7 bases stayed unmatched. CDR3 DNA: TGTGCCAGCAGACCTACTAGCGGGGGGGCCCATGAGCAGTTCTTC. This codes for CASRPTSGGAHEQFF.

The rearrangement links TRBV2 to TRBJ2-5, with 7 positions matching TRBD1. Unmatched junction bases numbered 7, after V lost 3 bases and J lost 9 bases. CDR1 is SNHLY and CDR2 is FYNNEI in the germline V gene. This CDR3 region has 13 residues. The CDR3, as DNA: TGTGCCAGCAGTGAGTGGACAGGTCGAGCCCAGTACTTC. Its protein product is CASSEWTGRAQYF.

This clone was observed once. The V call is TRBV3-1 (or the pseudogene TRBV3-2), the J call TRBJ2-7; no clear D gene. This CDR3 is 16 amino acids long. Per germline, CDR1 LGHDT and CDR2 YNNKEL (reference sequence). Trimming left V 3 bases short and J 1 base short, with 16 bases between. The CDR3 DNA reads TGTGCCAGCAGCCAGCACCACTTCGAGAAGTCCTACGAGCAGTACGTC. Translating gives CASSQHHFEKSYEQYV.

This rearrangement joins TRBV13 to TRBJ2-7, with D uncertain. Germline V gives CDR1 PRHDT, CDR2 FYEKMQ (reference sequence). The CDR3 extends over 12 amino acids. V was pared by 5 bases and J by 4 bases, with 9 bases between. The CDR3 bases are TGTGCCAGCAGCCACTTAAAATACGAGCAGTACGTC. Residues: CASSHLKYEQYV.

The chain uses TRBV6-1 and TRBJ2-1; 10 nucleotides match TRBD2. The CDR3 extends over 14 amino acids. Germline V gene sequence: CDR1 MNHNS, CDR2 SASEGT. J was trimmed by 4 bases and V by 3 bases; bases with no gene match: 0. Here the CDR3 reads CASSDSGGYNEQFF. CDR3 DNA: TGTGCCAGCAGTGATAGCGGGGGGTACAATGAGCAGTTCTTC.

The chain couples TRBV14 to TRBJ2-3; 8 bases align to TRBD2. V lost 4 bases and J lost 0; bases outside the gene matches: 6. The germline V gene has CDR1 SGHDN and CDR2 FVKESK. The CDR3 runs to 16 residues. CDR3 loop: CASSPQRGTSTDTQYF. As DNA, the CDR3 is TGTGCCAGCAGCCCCCAGCGGGGGACTAGCACAGATACGCAGTATTTT.

V gene TRBV7-3 combines with J gene TRBJ2-1; D is possibly TRBD1 (6 bases). CDR1 SGHTA and CDR2 FQGTGA come from the germline V gene. Deletions cut 3 bases from V and 0 bases from J, with 12 bases between. This CDR3 spans 16 amino acids. This CDR3 reads CASSLGTPSSYNEQFF. In nucleotides, the CDR3 is TGTGCCAGCAGCTTGGGGACACCCAGCTCCTACAATGAGCAGTTCTTC.

This clone was found once. V and J are TRBV24-1 and TRBJ2-3; 7 nucleotides match TRBD1. The CDR3 is 16 residues long. The J segment lost 2 bases and the V segment lost 6 bases, leaving 10 bases of the junction unmatched. CDR1 is KGHDR, CDR2 SFDVKD, per germline. The chain's CDR3 is CATSLTGTELTDTQYF. DNA of the CDR3: TGTGCCACCAGTCTGACCGGGACAGAACTCACAGATACGCAGTATTTT.

This chain connects TRBV5-4 to TRBJ1-1; D not certain. V lost 3 bases, J lost 2 bases, and 8 bases lay in between. CDR1 and CDR2 (germline): SGHNT, YYREEE (reference sequence). The CDR3 loop spans 13 amino acids. In nucleotides, the CDR3 is TGTGCCAGCAGCTACACCCTTAACACTGAAGCTTTCTTT. It yields the protein CASSYTLNTEAFF.

The chain has TRBV6-5 and TRBJ1-1; 7 bases fit TRBD1. There are 14 residues in the CDR3. The germline CDR1 and CDR2 sequences are MNHEY and SVGAGI. Trimming cost V 0 bases and J 6 bases; bases outside gene matches: 4. CDR3 residues: CASSYSTGVAEAFF. The CDR3 DNA reads as TGTGCCAGCAGTTACTCTACAGGGGTCGCTGAAGCTTTCTTT.

J is TRBJ1-1 and V is TRBV7-9; the D is unclear. V was cut by 5 bases and J by 2 bases, with 15 bases left in between. CDR1 is SEHNR, CDR2 FQNEAQ, per germline (reference sequence). There are 15 residues in the CDR3. DNA of the CDR3: TGTGCCAGCAGCCGCCAGTCCAGGTTTAACACTGAAGCTTTCTTT. Amino acids: CASSRQSRFNTEAFF.

The rearrangement joins TRBV18 to TRBJ2-3; no reliable D call. Germline V gene sequence: CDR1 KGHSH, CDR2 LQKENI. V dropped 8 bases and J dropped 2 bases, with 17 bases sitting between them. The CDR3 has 15 residues. CDR3 sequence (DNA): TGTGCCAGCCTACCCCCGGTCCCAAACACAGATACGCAGTATTTT. Amino acid sequence: CASLPPVPNTDTQYF.

This rearrangement joins TRBV4-2 to TRBJ1-2; D may be TRBD1 (5 bases). The V gene lost 3 bases and the J gene lost 8 bases, with 16 bases spanning the gap. The CDR3 covers 14 residues. Germline V gene lookup returns CDR1 LGHNA and CDR2 YNFKEQ. CDR3 nucleotide sequence: TGTGCCAGCAGCCAGCCTGGACAAGGCCCCGGCTACACCTTC. Amino acid sequence: CASSQPGQGPGYTF.